Following are 17 T cell receptor beta chains from one sample sequenced in a study of blood T cell repertoires in COVID-19. Method: immunoSEQ multiplex PCR; TCRdb's copy keeps in-frame clones and lacks some. The sample records 130,000 or so clones, around nine tenths being singletons. Material for sequencing was peripheral blood. These receptors were collected from a woman aged 50 to 65 with acute or convalescent COVID-19.

The chain combines TRBV27 with TRBJ1-2, with D possibly matching TRBD1 (6 bases). Trimming stripped 5 bases from V and 10 bases from J, with 17 bases between. The CDR3 consists of 13 residues. CDR1 MNHEY and CDR2 SMNVEV come from the germline V gene (reference sequence). This CDR3 is CASSPLTGGDYTF. The CDR3 nucleotides read TGTGCCAGCAGTCCCTTAACGGGGGGCGACTACACCTTC.

This clone was found a few times. The chain couples TRBV12-5 to TRBJ1-1; 7 bases fit TRBD1. Unmatched junction bases numbered 7, after V lost 4 bases and J lost 5 bases. Germline V gene lookup returns CDR1 LGHNT and CDR2 FRNRAP. This CDR3 is built from 14 residues. In nucleotides, the CDR3 is TGTGCTAGTGGTTCCGGGACAGCTTTAACTGAAGCTTTCTTT. It encodes CASGSGTALTEAFF.

This sequence joins TRBV18 and TRBJ1-1, with D maybe TRBD1 (5 bases). CDR1 is KGHSH and CDR2 is LQKENI in the germline V gene. V was clipped by 4 bases and J by 8 bases, with 17 bases between them. CDR3 length: 14 amino acids. The CDR3 bases are TGTGCCAGCTCACAAGAGCATGGGGCCCTAGAAGCTTTCTTT. Translation gives CASSQEHGALEAFF.

The genes are TRBV7-2 and TRBJ1-1, with unresolved D. This CDR3 is 14 amino acids long. V was cut by 1 base and J by 3 bases, with 9 bases left in between. Per the germline V gene, CDR1 is SGHTA and CDR2 is FQGNSA. The CDR3 region has the DNA TGTGCCAGCAGCTTAGGAGGGAGTCACACTGAAGCTTTCTTT. As protein: CASSLGGSHTEAFF.

This chain links TRBV7-2 with TRBJ1-4; 10 positions agree with TRBD1. This CDR3 region has 15 residues. With V trimmed by 6 bases and J by 8 bases, 9 bases remained unmatched. Germline V gene data show CDR1 as SGHTA and CDR2 as FQGNSA. For the CDR3, the DNA is TGTGCCAGCAGTTACTCCGGGACAGGGGTCGAAAAACTGTTTTTT. The encoded protein is CASSYSGTGVEKLFF. Supplemented by reference TRBV7-2 and TRBJ1-4, the full variable domain reads GAGVSQSPSNKVTEKGKDVELRCDPISGHTALYWYRQSLGQGLEFLIYFQGNSAPDKSGLPSDRFSAERTGGSVSTLTIQRTQQEDSAVYLCASSYSGTGVEKLFFGSGTQLSVL.

This chain connects TRBV9 to TRBJ2-1; TRBD2 matches 8 bases. The germline V gene has CDR1 SGDLS and CDR2 YYNGEE. This CDR3 is built from 16 residues. V dropped 1 base and J dropped 6; count of bases not matched to a gene: 9. In DNA, the CDR3 is TGTGCCAGCAGCGTAAGGGGTGGGAGCGGGAGCAATGAGCAGTTCTTC. The encoded protein is CASSVRGGSGSNEQFF.

This clone is a singleton in its sample. The rearrangement uses TRBV7-2 and TRBJ1-6, with D uncertain. Germline V gene sequence: CDR1 SGHTA, CDR2 FQGNSA. The CDR3 spans 14 residues. Trimming cost V 3 bases and J 4 bases, with 7 bases left between them. The chain's CDR3 is CASSFTVYNSPLHF. DNA of the CDR3: TGTGCCAGCAGCTTCACAGTTTATAATTCACCCCTCCACTTT. The variable domain in full, completed from reference TRBV7-2 and TRBJ1-6, reads GAGVSQSPSNKVTEKGKDVELRCDPISGHTALYWYRQSLGQGLEFLIYFQGNSAPDKSGLPSDRFSAERTGGSVSTLTIQRTQQEDSAVYLCASSFTVYNSPLHFGNGTRLTVT.

The chain recombines TRBV6-5 with TRBJ1-5; TRBD1 matches at 9 bases. J lost 2 bases, V lost 6 bases, and 5 bases had no gene match. Germline lookup yields CDR1 MNHEY and CDR2 SVGAGI. The CDR3 has 15 amino acids. In DNA form, the CDR3 reads TGTGCCAGCAGAGTGGACAGGGGAGGCAATCAGCCCCAGCATTTT. Its translation: CASRVDRGGNQPQHF.

V usage is TRBV2 and J usage is TRBJ1-4, with no clear D. From germline, CDR1 is SNHLY and CDR2 FYNNEI. V shed 6 bases and J shed 8 bases, with 13 bases lying between them. The CDR3 extends over 13 amino acids. CDR3 sequence reads: CASSGNEGEKLFF. As DNA, the CDR3 is TGTGCCAGCAGCGGGAATGAAGGGGAAAAACTGTTTTTT. Variable domain in full (rest from reference TRBV2 and TRBJ1-4): EPEVTQTPSHQVTQMGQEVILRCVPISNHLYFYWYRQILGQKVEFLVSFYNNEISEKSEIFDDQFSVERPDGSNFTLKIRSTKLEDSAMYFCASSGNEGEKLFFGSGTQLSVL.

This chain connects TRBV7-9 to TRBJ2-7; D is undetermined. The CDR3 spans 12 residues. V lost 3 bases, J lost 2 bases, and 5 bases lay in between. Germline CDR1 SEHNR, CDR2 FQNEAQ (reference sequence). The chain's CDR3 is CASSFEAYEQYF. CDR3 in DNA: TGTGCCAGCAGCTTTGAGGCCTACGAGCAGTACTTC.

The chain is built from TRBV6-5 and TRBJ2-5, with D possibly being TRBD2 (5 bases). Trimming removed 8 bases from V and 5 bases from J, with 9 bases in between. The CDR3 length is 11 residues. CDR1 and CDR2 from the germline V gene are MNHEY and SVGAGI. CDR3 nucleotide sequence: TGTGCCAGCGGACTCTGGGAGACCCAGTACTTC. Encoded protein: CASGLWETQYF.

V usage is TRBV29-1 and J usage is TRBJ2-5, with D perhaps TRBD1 (5 bases). The germline CDR1 and CDR2 sequences are SQVTM and ANQGSEA. The CDR3 covers 14 residues. V lost 4 bases, J lost 3 bases, and 15 bases lay in between. For the CDR3, the DNA is TGCAGCGTTGGGGATGGGGCGGCCGAAGAGACCCAGTACTTC. Translated, it gives CSVGDGAAEETQYF.

V and J are TRBV6-2 or TRBV6-3 and TRBJ1-2; D is ambiguous. V lost 6 bases, J lost 2 bases, and 16 bases lay in between. CDR1 MNHEY and CDR2 SVGEGT come from the germline V gene. CDR3 length: 15 amino acids. CDR3 DNA: TGTGCCAGCAGCCTCGCCGCTGGAGGGAACTATGGCTACACCTTC. Translated: CASSLAAGGNYGYTF.

The chain carries TRBV29-1 and TRBJ1-1; no clear D gene. Per germline, CDR1 SQVTM and CDR2 ANQGSEA. Trimming took 3 bases from V and 0 from J, leaving 8 bases between them. This CDR3 is 13 amino acids long. CDR3 loop: CSVDTALNTEAFF. The CDR3 region has the DNA TGCAGCGTTGATACAGCCTTGAACACTGAAGCTTTCTTT.

This chain joins TRBV11-2 and TRBJ1-1, with TRBD1 as a possible D gene (5 bases). V gave up 5 bases and J gave up 1 base, with 8 bases separating them. Germline values: CDR1 SGHAT, CDR2 FQNNGV. The CDR3 has 13 residues. CDR3 coding DNA: TGTGCCAGCAGCCCAGGGAAGAACACTGAAGCTTTCTTT. Amino acid sequence: CASSPGKNTEAFF.

CDR3: CASSYSPGQARANYGYTF. CDR3 DNA sequence: TGTGCCAGCAGCTACTCACCCGGACAGGCAAGAGCTAACTATGGCTACACCTTC. The V gene is TRBV5-6, the J gene TRBJ1-2; 7 bases are shared with TRBD1. The CDR3 is 18 residues long. The trim removed 3 bases at V and 0 bases at J, leaving 14 bases unmatched. CDR1 SGHDT and CDR2 YYEEEE come from the germline V gene. The variable domain in full, completed from reference TRBV5-6 and TRBJ1-2, reads DAGVTQSPTHLIKTRGQQVTLRCSPKSGHDTVSWYQQALGQGPQFIFQYYEEEERQRGNFPDRFSGHQFPNYSSELNVNALLLGDSALYLCASSYSPGQARANYGYTFGSGTRLTVV.

Note on this clone: The sample contains more than one DNA sequence encoding this CDR3. The CDR3 bases are TGTGCCAGTAGTATAGCTGGGCCCTCCTACGAGCAGTACTTC. Its translation: CASSIAGPSYEQYF. The V call is TRBV19, the J call TRBJ2-7, with no clear D. Per germline, CDR1 LNHDA and CDR2 SQIVND (reference sequence). This CDR3 contains 14 residues. Deletions cut 1 base from V and 0 bases from J, with 7 bases between.